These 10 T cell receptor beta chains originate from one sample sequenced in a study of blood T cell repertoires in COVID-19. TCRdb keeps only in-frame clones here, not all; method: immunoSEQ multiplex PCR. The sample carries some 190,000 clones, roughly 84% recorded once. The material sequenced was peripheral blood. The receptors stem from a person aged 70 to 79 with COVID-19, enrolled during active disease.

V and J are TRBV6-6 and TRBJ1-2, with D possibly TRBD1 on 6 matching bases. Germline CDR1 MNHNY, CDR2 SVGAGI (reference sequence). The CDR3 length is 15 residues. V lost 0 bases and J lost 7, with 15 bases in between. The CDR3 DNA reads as TGTGCCAGCAGTTACTCGGCAGGGGTAGTGAGTGGCTACACCTTC. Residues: CASSYSAGVVSGYTF.

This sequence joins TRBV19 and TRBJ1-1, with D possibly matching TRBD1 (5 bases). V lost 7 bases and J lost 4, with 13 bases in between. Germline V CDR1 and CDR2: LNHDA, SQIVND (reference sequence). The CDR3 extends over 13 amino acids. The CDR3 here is CASTSRGITEAFF. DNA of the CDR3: TGTGCCAGTACCTCTCGGGGGATCACTGAAGCTTTCTTT.

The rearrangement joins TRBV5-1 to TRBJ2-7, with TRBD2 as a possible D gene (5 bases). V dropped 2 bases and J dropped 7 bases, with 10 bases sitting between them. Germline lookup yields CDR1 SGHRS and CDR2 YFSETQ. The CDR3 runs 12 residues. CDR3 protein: CASSFLTGEQYF. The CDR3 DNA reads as TGCGCCAGCAGCTTCCTCACGGGGGAGCAGTACTTC.

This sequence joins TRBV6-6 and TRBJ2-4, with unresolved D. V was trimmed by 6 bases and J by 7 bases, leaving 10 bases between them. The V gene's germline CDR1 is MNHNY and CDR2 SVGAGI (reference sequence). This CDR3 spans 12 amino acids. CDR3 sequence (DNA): TGTGCCAGCAGCGCCCGGGTGAACATTCAGTACTTC. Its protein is CASSARVNIQYF.

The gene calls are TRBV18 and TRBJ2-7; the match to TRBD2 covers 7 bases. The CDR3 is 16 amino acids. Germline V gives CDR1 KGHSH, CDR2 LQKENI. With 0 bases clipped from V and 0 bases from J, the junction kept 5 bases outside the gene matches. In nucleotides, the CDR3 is TGTGCCAGCTCACCACCGGGGGGGGTTGCCTCCTACGAGCAGTACTTC. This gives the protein CASSPPGGVASYEQYF.

The CDR3 sequence is CASSFLSIGGGSPLHF. For the CDR3, the DNA is TGTGCCAGCAGTTTCTTAAGCATAGGGGGTGGATCACCCCTCCACTTT. V and J are TRBV28 and TRBJ1-6; D perhaps matches TRBD1 (6 bases). V was trimmed by 3 bases and J by 10 bases, leaving 19 bases between them. Germline V lookup: CDR1 MDHEN, CDR2 SYDVKM. This CDR3 has 16 amino acids. Based on the CDR3 plus reference TRBV28 and TRBJ1-6, the full variable domain is DVKVTQSSRYLVKRTGEKVFLECVQDMDHENMFWYRQDPGLGLRLIYFSYDVKMKEKGDIPEGYSVSREKKERFSLILESASTNQTSMYLCASSFLSIGGGSPLHFGNGTRLTVT.

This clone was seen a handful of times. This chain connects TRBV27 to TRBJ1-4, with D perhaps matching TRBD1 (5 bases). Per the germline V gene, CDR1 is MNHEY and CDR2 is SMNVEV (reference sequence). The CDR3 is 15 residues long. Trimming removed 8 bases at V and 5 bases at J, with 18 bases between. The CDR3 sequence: CASGDYKTRNEKLFF. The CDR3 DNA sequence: TGTGCCAGCGGGGACTACAAAACCAGGAATGAAAAACTGTTTTTT.

This CDR3 reads CASRPLGLAGGLDTGELFF. DNA for the CDR3: TGTGCCAGCAGACCATTGGGATTGGCGGGGGGCCTTGACACCGGGGAGCTGTTTTTT. V and J are TRBV5-6 and TRBJ2-2; TRBD2 aligns across 8 bases. The CDR3 has 19 amino acids. With 5 bases clipped from V and 3 bases from J, the junction kept 18 bases outside the gene matches. Germline CDR1 SGHDT, CDR2 YYEEEE.

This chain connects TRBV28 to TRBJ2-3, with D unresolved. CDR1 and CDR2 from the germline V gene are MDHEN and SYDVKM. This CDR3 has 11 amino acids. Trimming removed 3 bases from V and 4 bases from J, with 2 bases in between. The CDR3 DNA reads TGTGCCAGCAGTTTCGCAGATACGCAGTATTTT. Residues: CASSFADTQYF.

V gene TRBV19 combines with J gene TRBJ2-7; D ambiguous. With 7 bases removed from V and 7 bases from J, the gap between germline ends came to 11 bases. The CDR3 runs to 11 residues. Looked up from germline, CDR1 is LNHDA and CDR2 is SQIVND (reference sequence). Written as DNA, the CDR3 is TGTGCCAGTACACACGGGTGGGAGCAGTACTTC. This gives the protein CASTHGWEQYF.